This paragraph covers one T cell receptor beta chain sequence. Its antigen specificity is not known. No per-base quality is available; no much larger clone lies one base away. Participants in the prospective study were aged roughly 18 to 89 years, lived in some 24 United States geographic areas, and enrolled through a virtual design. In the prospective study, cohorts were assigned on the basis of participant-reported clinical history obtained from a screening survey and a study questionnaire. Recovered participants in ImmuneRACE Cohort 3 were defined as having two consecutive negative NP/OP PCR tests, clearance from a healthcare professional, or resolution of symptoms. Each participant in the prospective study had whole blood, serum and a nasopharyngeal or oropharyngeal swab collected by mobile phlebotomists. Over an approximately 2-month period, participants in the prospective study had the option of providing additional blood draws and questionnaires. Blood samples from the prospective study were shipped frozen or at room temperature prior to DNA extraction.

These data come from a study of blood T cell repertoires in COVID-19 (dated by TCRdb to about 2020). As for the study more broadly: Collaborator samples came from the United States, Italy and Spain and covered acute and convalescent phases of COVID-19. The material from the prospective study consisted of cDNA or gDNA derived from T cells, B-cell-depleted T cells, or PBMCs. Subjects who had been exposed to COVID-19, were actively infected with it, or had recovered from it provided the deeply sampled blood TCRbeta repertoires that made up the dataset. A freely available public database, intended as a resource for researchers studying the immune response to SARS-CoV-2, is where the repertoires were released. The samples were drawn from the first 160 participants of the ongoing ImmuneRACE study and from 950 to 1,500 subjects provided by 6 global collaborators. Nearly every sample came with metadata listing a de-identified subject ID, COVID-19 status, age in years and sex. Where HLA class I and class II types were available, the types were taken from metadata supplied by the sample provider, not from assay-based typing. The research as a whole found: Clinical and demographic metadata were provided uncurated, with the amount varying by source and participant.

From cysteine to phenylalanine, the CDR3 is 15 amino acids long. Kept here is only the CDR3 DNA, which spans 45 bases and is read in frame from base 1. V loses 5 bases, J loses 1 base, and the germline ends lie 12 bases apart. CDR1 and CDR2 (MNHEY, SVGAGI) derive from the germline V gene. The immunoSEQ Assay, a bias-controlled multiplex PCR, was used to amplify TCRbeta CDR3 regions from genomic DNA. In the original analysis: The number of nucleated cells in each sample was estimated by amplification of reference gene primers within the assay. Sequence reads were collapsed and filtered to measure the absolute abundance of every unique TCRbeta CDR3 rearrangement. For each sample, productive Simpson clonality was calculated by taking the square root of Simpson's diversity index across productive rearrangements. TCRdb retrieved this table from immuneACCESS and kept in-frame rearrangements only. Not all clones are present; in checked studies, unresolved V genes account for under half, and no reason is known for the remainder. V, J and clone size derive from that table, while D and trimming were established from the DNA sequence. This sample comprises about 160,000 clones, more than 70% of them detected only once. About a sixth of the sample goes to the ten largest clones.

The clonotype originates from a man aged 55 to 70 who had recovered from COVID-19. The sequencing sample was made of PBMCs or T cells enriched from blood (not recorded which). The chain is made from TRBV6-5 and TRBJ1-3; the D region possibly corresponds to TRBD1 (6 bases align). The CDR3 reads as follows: CASSKGGGSGNTIYF. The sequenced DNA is TGTGCCAGCAGTAAGGGGGGGGGATCTGGAAACACCATATATTTT.